The entry below describes one T cell receptor beta chain. Its antigen is as yet unknown. Though probably carrying unrecorded immune exposures, donors were nominally healthy at sampling. The PCR ran on 60 Vbeta and 13 Jbeta primers. Clones were read by immunoSEQ multiplex PCR, and TCRdb kept only the in-frame ones, dropping some. This table has some 85,000 clones, roughly 84% appearing once. This specimen comes from a study of cytomegalovirus exposure and HLA in healthy donors. CDR1 is SGHVS, CDR2 FNYEAQ, per germline. The CDR3 length is 15 residues. The V end was cut by 6 bases, the J end by 2 bases, with 17 bases between. Findings and limits, study-wide: In a later analysis, TCR beta V- and J-gene trimming showed a link to a missense DCLRE1C variant.

This chain joins TRBV7-6 and TRBJ2-7; D may be TRBD2 (5 bases). The TCR originated in a man younger than 35 in good health and CMV-seronegative. Sample: PBMCs. The CDR3 spells CASRMGESSAYEQYF. In nucleotides, the CDR3 is TGTGCCAGCAGGATGGGAGAATCTTCGGCCTACGAGCAGTACTTC. The full variable domain, completed using reference TRBV7-6 and TRBJ2-7, is GAGVSQSPRYKVTKRGQDVALRCDPISGHVSLYWYRQALGQGPEFLTYFNYEAQQDKSGLPNDRFSAERPEGSISTLTIQRTEQRDSAMYRCASRMGESSAYEQYFGPGTRLTVT.